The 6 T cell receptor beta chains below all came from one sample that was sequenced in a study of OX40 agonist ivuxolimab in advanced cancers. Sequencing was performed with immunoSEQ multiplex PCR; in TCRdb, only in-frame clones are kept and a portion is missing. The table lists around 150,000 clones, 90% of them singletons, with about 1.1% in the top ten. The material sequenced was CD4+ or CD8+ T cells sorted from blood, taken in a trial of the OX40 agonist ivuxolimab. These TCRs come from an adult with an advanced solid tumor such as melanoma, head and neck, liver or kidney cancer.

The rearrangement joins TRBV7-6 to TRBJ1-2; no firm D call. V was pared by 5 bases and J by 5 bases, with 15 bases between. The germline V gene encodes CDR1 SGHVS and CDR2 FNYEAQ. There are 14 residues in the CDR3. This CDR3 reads CASSPGVGLYGYTF. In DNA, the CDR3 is TGTGCCAGCAGCCCGGGCGTAGGGCTTTATGGCTACACCTTC.

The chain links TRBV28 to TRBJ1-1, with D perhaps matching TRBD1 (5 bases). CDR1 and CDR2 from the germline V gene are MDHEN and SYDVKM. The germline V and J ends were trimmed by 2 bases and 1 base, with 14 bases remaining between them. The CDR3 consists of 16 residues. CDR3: CASSLGGSGPNTEAFF. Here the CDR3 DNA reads TGTGCCAGCAGTTTAGGGGGTTCGGGCCCGAACACTGAAGCTTTCTTT.

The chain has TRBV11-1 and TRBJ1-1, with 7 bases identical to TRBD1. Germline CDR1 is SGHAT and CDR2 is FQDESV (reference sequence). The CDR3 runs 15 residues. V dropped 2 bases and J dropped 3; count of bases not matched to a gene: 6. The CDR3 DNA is TGTGCCAGCAGCTTACGGAGGGGGCCATACACTGAAGCTTTCTTT. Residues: CASSLRRGPYTEAFF. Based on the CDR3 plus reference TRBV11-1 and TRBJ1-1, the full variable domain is EAEVAQSPRYKITEKSQAVAFWCDPISGHATLYWYRQILGQGPELLVQFQDESVVDDSQLPKDRFSAERLKGVDSTLKIQPAELGDSAMYLCASSLRRGPYTEAFFGQGTRLTVV.

This CDR3 is CASSQDRSRETQYF. The CDR3 DNA sequence: TGTGCCAGCAGCCAAGATCGAAGCCGGGAGACCCAGTACTTC. The V gene is TRBV14, the J gene TRBJ2-5; no firm D call. Trimming removed 0 bases at V and 5 bases at J, with 10 bases between. The CDR3 has 14 amino acids. Germline loops: CDR1 SGHDN, CDR2 FVKESK.

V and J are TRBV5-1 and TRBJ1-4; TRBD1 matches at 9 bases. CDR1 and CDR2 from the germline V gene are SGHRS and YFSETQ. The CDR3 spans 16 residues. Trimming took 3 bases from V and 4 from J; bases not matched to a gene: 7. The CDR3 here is CASSSGQGGHNEKLFF. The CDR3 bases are TGCGCCAGCAGCTCGGGACAGGGCGGACATAATGAAAAACTGTTTTTT.

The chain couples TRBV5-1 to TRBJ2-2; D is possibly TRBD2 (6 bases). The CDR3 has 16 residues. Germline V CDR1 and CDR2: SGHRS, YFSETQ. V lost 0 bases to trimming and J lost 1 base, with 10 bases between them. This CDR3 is CASSLEAGLNTGELFF. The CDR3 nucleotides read TGCGCCAGCAGCTTGGAGGCGGGATTGAACACCGGGGAGCTGTTTTTT.